Shown below are 24 T cell receptor beta chains from a single sample sequenced in a study of T-cell memory formation after mild COVID-19. In TCRdb, the 5' RACE reads were re-called with MiXCR into one record per CDR3 protein. The sample carries 140,000 to 150,000 distinct CDR3 sequences, around 25% recorded once. Sequenced input: PBMCs or a T cell subset sorted from them (not recorded which). The receptor source for this set is an adult woman who had mild COVID-19 (a few samples of this study predate the infection). Cell type and time point are not known.

The chain employs TRBV30 and TRBJ1-1; 8 bases agree with TRBD1. CDR1 and CDR2 from the germline V gene are GTSNPN and SVGIG (reference sequence). Germline trimming cut 3 bases from V and 1 base from J; bases unmatched to any gene: 4. There are 14 residues in the CDR3. The chain's CDR3 is CAWSTGTGNTEAFF. For the CDR3, the DNA is TGTGCCTGGAGCACCGGGACAGGGAACACTGAAGCTTTCTTT.

This clonotype has more than one count but fewer than ten. J is TRBJ2-5 and V is TRBV12-3 or TRBV12-4; D call uncertain. The ends were cut back, 3 bases at V and 2 bases at J, with 10 bases in the middle. CDR3 length: 14 residues. In DNA, the CDR3 is TGTGCCAGCAGTTTGATAGCAGCACAAGAGACCCAGTACTTC. It yields the protein CASSLIAAQETQYF.

This clonotype was counted between two and nine times. The chain is built from TRBV7-3 and TRBJ2-5; D call uncertain. The germline V gene has CDR1 SGHTA and CDR2 FQGTGA. V shed 2 bases and J shed 1 base, with 8 bases lying between them. The CDR3 runs 14 residues. CDR3 DNA sequence: TGTGCCAGCAGCTTATCTTCCGTCCAAGAGACCCAGTACTTC. It codes for CASSLSSVQETQYF.

This clonotype has a handful of counts. The CDR3 DNA sequence: TGCGCCAGCAGGGCAGGGGGCGAGAACTATGGCTACACCTTC. It is translated as CASRAGGENYGYTF. The chain combines TRBV5-1 with TRBJ1-2; 8 nucleotides agree with TRBD1. V lost 5 bases and J lost 2; bases outside the gene matches: 5. Germline values: CDR1 SGHRS, CDR2 YFSETQ. The CDR3 runs 14 residues. Filled out from reference TRBV5-1 and TRBJ1-2, the complete variable domain reads KAGVTQTPRYLIKTRGQQVTLSCSPISGHRSVSWYQQTPGQGLQFLFEYFSETQRNKGNFPGRFSGRQFSNSRSEMNVSTLELGDSALYLCASRAGGENYGYTFGSGTRLTVV.

A few counts support this clonotype. The J gene is TRBJ2-1, the V gene TRBV4-1, with a possible D match to TRBD2 (5 bases). Germline CDR1 and CDR2: MGHRA and YSYEKL. Deletions cut 7 bases from V and 4 bases from J, with 5 bases between. The CDR3 is made up of 11 amino acids. The DNA for the CDR3 is TGCGCCAGCAAGCGGTACAATGAGCAGTTCTTC. This encodes CASKRYNEQFF.

The genes are TRBV29-1 and TRBJ1-2; a weak D match, TRBD1 (5 bases). The V gene lost 3 bases and the J gene lost 3 bases, with 14 bases spanning the gap. CDR1 is SQVTM, CDR2 ANQGSEA, per germline. This CDR3 has 14 amino acids. The CDR3 here is CSVDSGPGYYGYTF. DNA of the CDR3: TGCAGCGTTGATTCGGGACCGGGATACTATGGCTACACCTTC. The complete variable domain, with remaining parts taken from reference TRBV29-1 and TRBJ1-2, reads SAVISQKPSRDICQRGTSLTIQCQVDSQVTMMFWYRQQPGQSLTLIATANQGSEATYESGFVIDKFPISRPNLTFSTLTVSNMSPEDSSIYLCSVDSGPGYYGYTFGSGTRLTVV.

About this clonotype itself: Mismatch with germline at one junction end may stem from a read error. V gene TRBV7-7 combines with J gene TRBJ2-1; 7 bases are a match to TRBD2. The germline CDR1 and CDR2 sequences are SSHAT and FNYEAQ (reference sequence). The CDR3 runs to 17 residues. The CDR3, as DNA: TGTGCTAGCAGCCCCCGGGGGAGGGTTGACTTCCACAATGAGCAGTTCTTC. Its translation is CASSPRGRVDFHNEQFF.

This clonotype was detected a few times. This sequence joins TRBV7-9 and TRBJ2-5, with D perhaps TRBD1 (5 bases). This CDR3 region has 14 residues. Germline loops: CDR1 SEHNR, CDR2 FQNEAQ (reference sequence). The V and J ends lost 2 bases and 5 bases respectively, with 12 bases between them. The CDR3 reads CASSLLKGRETQYF. The CDR3 DNA reads TGTGCCAGCAGCTTACTCAAGGGGCGGGAGACCCAGTACTTC. Full variable domain (missing parts from reference TRBV7-9 and TRBJ2-5): DTGVSQNPRHKITKRGQNVTFRCDPISEHNRLYWYRQTLGQGPEFLTYFQNEAQLEKSRLLSDRFSAERPKGSFSTLEIQRTEQGDSAMYLCASSLLKGRETQYFGPGTRLLVL.

This clonotype has just a few counts. J is TRBJ2-7 and V is TRBV9; 7 nucleotides agree with TRBD2. The CDR3 has 15 amino acids. Germline CDR1 SGDLS, CDR2 YYNGEE. The V segment lost 4 bases and the J segment 0 bases; nucleotides outside the gene matches: 7. The CDR3 bases are TGTGCCAGCAGCCCCCGGGCGGGGGACTCCTACGAGCAGTACTTC. Protein product: CASSPRAGDSYEQYF. Together with reference TRBV9 and TRBJ2-7, the CDR3 gives the full variable domain: DSGVTQTPKHLITATGQRVTLRCSPRSGDLSVYWYQQSLDQGLQFLIQYYNGEERAKGNILERFSAQQFPDLHSELNLSSLELGDSALYFCASSPRAGDSYEQYFGPGTRLTVT.

This clonotype showed up just a few times. The chain has TRBV5-5 and TRBJ2-3; no clear D gene. The germline CDR1 and CDR2 sequences are SGHKS and YYEKEE (reference sequence). This CDR3 has 16 residues. The V end lost 3 bases, the J end lost 2 bases, and 16 bases lay between the germline ends. The CDR3 sequence is CASSSIKLTSTDTQYF. The CDR3 nucleotides are TGTGCCAGCAGCTCGATCAAACTTACCTCCACAGATACGCAGTATTTT.

The CDR3 DNA reads as TGCGCCAGCAGCTTAAGCGCCAGCTACAATGAGCAGTTCTTC. Encoded protein: CASSLSASYNEQFF. V is TRBV4-3 and J is TRBJ2-1; D not certain. V was shortened by 5 bases and J by 3 bases, with 11 bases between the two germline ends. CDR1 and CDR2 from the germline V gene are LGHNA and YSLEER. CDR3 length equals 14 residues.

This chain connects TRBV30 to TRBJ1-2; D uncertain. V dropped 2 bases and J dropped 3 bases, with 10 bases sitting between them. Germline values: CDR1 GTSNPN, CDR2 SVGIG (reference sequence). This CDR3 is built from 13 residues. The CDR3 DNA reads TGTGCCTGGAGTTGGGGTGGCGACTATGGCTACACCTTC. Residues: CAWSWGGDYGYTF.

The rearrangement uses TRBV2 and TRBJ1-6; D might be TRBD1 (6 bases). Looked up from germline, CDR1 is SNHLY and CDR2 is FYNNEI. CDR3 length: 16 amino acids. Trimming shortened V by 2 bases and J by 1 base, and 9 bases separated the two germline ends. In nucleotides, the CDR3 is TGTGCCAGCAGTGAAAAGGGGGGTTCCTATAATTCACCCCTCCACTTT. It specifies CASSEKGGSYNSPLHF.

This clonotype was observed a handful of times. The genes are TRBV5-1 and TRBJ2-5; the match to TRBD1 covers 12 bases. The V gene's germline CDR1 is SGHRS and CDR2 YFSETQ. The CDR3 length is 19 residues. After removal of 2 bases from V and 1 base from J, the junction contained 12 bases not matched to a gene. The CDR3 here is CASSFLTLGQGAAQETQYF. The CDR3, as DNA: TGCGCCAGCAGCTTCTTGACGCTGGGACAGGGGGCGGCCCAAGAGACCCAGTACTTC. The whole variable domain, remainder taken from reference TRBV5-1 and TRBJ2-5, is KAGVTQTPRYLIKTRGQQVTLSCSPISGHRSVSWYQQTPGQGLQFLFEYFSETQRNKGNFPGRFSGRQFSNSRSEMNVSTLELGDSALYLCASSFLTLGQGAAQETQYFGPGTRLLVL.

This chain connects TRBV4-3 to TRBJ2-1; perhaps TRBD1 as D (5 bases). The CDR3 length is 15 residues. Germline values: CDR1 LGHNA, CDR2 YSLEER. The V end lost 2 bases, the J end lost 4 bases, and 12 bases lay between the germline ends. This CDR3 reads CASSQTAGPYNEQFF. CDR3 sequence (DNA): TGCGCCAGCAGCCAAACAGCAGGGCCATACAATGAGCAGTTCTTC.

This chain's CDR3 is CASSQGIAGQGSRKETQYF. CDR3 in DNA: TGTGCCAGCAGCCAAGGAATAGCGGGACAGGGGTCGCGGAAAGAGACCCAGTACTTC. This chain connects TRBV4-2 to TRBJ2-5, with 10 bases that match TRBD1. The germline CDR1 and CDR2 sequences are LGHNA and YNFKEQ. The CDR3 is 19 residues long. Trimming took 1 base from V and 3 from J; bases not matched to a gene: 14.

The sample holds a few counts of this clonotype. The chain uses TRBV7-8 and TRBJ2-5; TRBD2 matches at 14 bases. Losses at the gene ends were 4 bases for V and 4 bases for J; bases not matched to a gene: 8. In germline, CDR1 is SGHVS, CDR2 FQNEAQ. The CDR3 extends over 17 amino acids. CDR3 nucleotide sequence: TGTGCCAGCAGCTCACTCGATGGACTAGCGGGAGGAGAGACCCAGTACTTC. It codes for CASSSLDGLAGGETQYF.

For the CDR3, the DNA is TGCAGTGCTCGGGGGACAGTCGGAAACACCATATATTTT. Translation gives CSARGTVGNTIYF. The V and J genes are TRBV20-1 and TRBJ1-3; TRBD1 agrees at 7 bases. Germline V CDR1 and CDR2: DFQATT, SNEGSKA (reference sequence). The V gene end was trimmed by 5 bases and the J gene end by 4 bases; junction bases not matched to a gene: 5. The length of the CDR3 is 13 residues.

The rearrangement uses TRBV29-1 and TRBJ2-7; D unresolved. Looked up from germline, CDR1 is SQVTM and CDR2 is ANQGSEA. V dropped 6 bases and J dropped 1 base, with 7 bases sitting between them. This CDR3 is 11 amino acids long. In DNA form, the CDR3 reads TGCAGCGTGGCCAGTTCCTACGAGCAGTACTTC. Amino acids: CSVASSYEQYF.

This clonotype was recorded a few times. This chain connects TRBV15 to TRBJ2-7; D not certain. The CDR3 is 15 residues long. The V gene's germline CDR1 is LNHNV and CDR2 YYDKDF (reference sequence). Between the trimmed V and J ends, which lost 0 bases and 0 bases, there was a span of 9 bases. This chain's CDR3 is CATSRDIRSSYEQYF. CDR3 nucleotide sequence: TGTGCCACCAGCAGAGATATCAGGAGCTCCTACGAGCAGTACTTC.

This clonotype was detected ten times or more. This chain links TRBV6-4 with TRBJ2-2, with TRBD1 identical over 8 bases. Germline V CDR1 and CDR2: MRHNA, SNTAGT. V gave up 5 bases and J gave up 5 bases; unmatched junction bases: 7. The CDR3 contains 15 residues. As DNA, the CDR3 is TGTGCCAGCAGTCTTGACAGGGGAGAGACCGGGGAGCTGTTTTTT. It specifies CASSLDRGETGELFF.

This clonotype showed up just once. This chain uses TRBV29-1 with TRBJ1-1; D gene unclear. Trimming removed 4 bases at V and 1 base at J, with 7 bases between. Germline values: CDR1 SQVTM, CDR2 ANQGSEA. This CDR3 has 12 residues. CDR3 in DNA: TGCAGCGTTGTTCCAGGGAACACTGAAGCTTTCTTT. Translation: CSVVPGNTEAFF.

The chain employs TRBV7-2 and TRBJ2-5; D not resolved. V dropped 5 bases and J dropped 4 bases, with 5 bases sitting between them. The CDR3 spans 11 residues. Per the germline V gene, CDR1 is SGHTA and CDR2 is FQGNSA. CDR3 in amino acids: CASSTTETQYF. In DNA, the CDR3 is TGTGCCAGCAGCACGACAGAGACCCAGTACTTC. Looking up the rest from reference TRBV7-2 and TRBJ2-5 gives the full variable domain: GAGVSQSPSNKVTEKGKDVELRCDPISGHTALYWYRQSLGQGLEFLIYFQGNSAPDKSGLPSDRFSAERTGGSVSTLTIQRTQQEDSAVYLCASSTTETQYFGPGTRLLVL.

The V and J genes are TRBV6-5 and TRBJ1-1, with 9 bases aligning to TRBD1. With 5 bases clipped from V and 10 bases from J, the junction kept 8 bases outside the gene matches. The germline V gene has CDR1 MNHEY and CDR2 SVGAGI. The length of the CDR3 is 13 residues. CDR3 DNA: TGTGCCAGCAGTCCTACAGGGGGCCCAGGAGCTTTCTTT. This gives the protein CASSPTGGPGAFF.